The 24 T cell receptor beta chains reported below all come from one sample, sequenced in a study of blood T cell dynamics during melanoma immunotherapy. Time point defined: week 3, after first cycle of checkpoint inhibitor. Repertoires were generated with immunoSEQ multiplex PCR, while TCRdb's copy carries only in-frame clones and drops some. The profile shows about 1,900 clones, 90% to 95% of them singletons. This specimen was effector memory CD8+ T cells from blood, taken from a patient treated with checkpoint blockade. The receptors shown here come from a human donor with melanoma.

The CDR3 region is CASSQGPLQGHGELFF. DNA for the CDR3: TGTGCCAGCAGCCAAGGTCCCTTACAAGGCCACGGGGAGCTGTTTTTT. The chain carries TRBV4-2 and TRBJ2-2; D call uncertain. CDR3 length equals 16 residues. The germline V and J ends were trimmed by 1 base and 7 bases, with 16 bases remaining between them. Germline lookup yields CDR1 LGHNA and CDR2 YNFKEQ.

This sequence joins TRBV10-3 and TRBJ2-3, with a possible D match to TRBD2 (6 bases). CDR1 and CDR2 from the germline V gene are ENHRY and SYGVKD. The CDR3 is made up of 13 amino acids. V gave up 7 bases and J gave up 4 bases, with 12 bases separating them. CDR3 nucleotide sequence: TGTGCCATCACCCCTGGAGGGCCAGATACGCAGTATTTT. It translates to CAITPGGPDTQYF.

The chain joins TRBV5-8 to TRBJ2-2, with 8 bases aligning to TRBD1. The CDR3 is made up of 14 amino acids. V lost 3 bases, J lost 7 bases, and 5 bases stayed unmatched. The germline V gene has CDR1 SGHTS and CDR2 YDEGEE. The CDR3 nucleotides are TGTGCCAGCAGCTCCAGGGGGCGAGGCGGGGAGCTGTTTTTT. Encoded protein: CASSSRGRGGELFF.

This clone has more than one count but fewer than ten. The rearrangement joins TRBV19 to TRBJ1-2, with 10 bases lining up with TRBD1. This CDR3 is 15 amino acids long. With V trimmed by 6 bases and J by 4 bases, 8 bases remained unmatched. Germline CDR1 and CDR2: LNHDA and SQIVND (reference sequence). In DNA, the CDR3 is TGTGCCAGTAGACTGCTACGGGACAGGGGCTATGGCTACACCTTC. As protein: CASRLLRDRGYGYTF.

The V gene is TRBV30, the J gene TRBJ1-6; 11 bases are shared with TRBD1. This CDR3 contains 16 residues. V lost 5 bases to trimming and J lost 2 bases; unmatched junction nucleotides: 5. Germline V gene lookup returns CDR1 GTSNPN and CDR2 SVGIG (reference sequence). CDR3 amino acids: CAWLPGQGAYNSPLHF. In DNA form, the CDR3 reads TGTGCCTGGCTCCCGGGACAGGGGGCCTATAATTCACCCCTCCACTTT.

The CDR3 loop is CASTVGRSSYNEQFF. Here the CDR3 DNA reads TGTGCCAGCACAGTGGGGCGGAGCTCCTACAATGAGCAGTTCTTC. The chain joins TRBV19 to TRBJ2-1; D perhaps matches TRBD1 (5 bases). This CDR3 region has 15 residues. V lost 9 bases and J 0 bases, leaving 15 bases between the germline ends. The germline gives CDR1 LNHDA, CDR2 SQIVND (reference sequence).

V and J are TRBV9 and TRBJ2-5; weak D call: TRBD2 (5 bases). Looked up from germline, CDR1 is SGDLS and CDR2 is YYNGEE. The CDR3 contains 16 residues. Trimming removed 4 bases at V and 4 bases at J, with 20 bases between. CDR3 in DNA: TGTGCCAGCAGCCAAGGACTCGAGGGAGTCGGAGAGACCCAGTACTTC. This translates into CASSQGLEGVGETQYF.

Here the CDR3 DNA reads TGTGCCAGCAGCGTAAATGGGGCACCGGGACTACAAACTGACTACGAGCAGTACTTC. The encoded protein is CASSVNGAPGLQTDYEQYF. This sequence joins TRBV9 and TRBJ2-5; the match to TRBD2 covers 7 bases. The end of the DNA aligns better with TRBJ2-7, so the J call may be wrong. Germline V gene data show CDR1 as SGDLS and CDR2 as YYNGEE. There are 19 residues in the CDR3.

This chain joins TRBV27 and TRBJ2-7, with D unclear. The V and J ends lost 6 bases and 2 bases respectively, with 8 bases between them. CDR1 is MNHEY and CDR2 is SMNVEV in the germline V gene (reference sequence). The CDR3 totals 12 residues. CDR3 protein: CASRSTTYEQYF. CDR3 bases: TGTGCCAGCAGATCCACGACCTACGAGCAGTACTTC.

The CDR3 nucleotides read TGTGCCAGCAGTCCTCCCAATGAGCAGTTCTTC. It is translated as CASSPPNEQFF. V is TRBV6-1 and J is TRBJ2-1; D not certain. The CDR3 length is 11 residues. The V gene lost 5 bases and the J gene lost 6 bases, with 5 bases spanning the gap. Germline values: CDR1 MNHNS, CDR2 SASEGT.

This rearrangement joins TRBV6-1 to TRBJ2-7, with 12 bases that match TRBD1. The J segment lost 5 bases and the V segment lost 2 bases, leaving 16 bases of the junction unmatched. This CDR3 contains 19 residues. Germline V gene data show CDR1 as MNHNS and CDR2 as SASEGT. CDR3 coding DNA: TGTGCCAGCAGTGAACCGGGACAGGGGGCTCGAGCGGGAGCCCACGAGCAGTACTTC. Its translation: CASSEPGQGARAGAHEQYF.

The chain is built from TRBV27 and TRBJ1-2, with D possibly TRBD1 on 6 matching bases. The CDR3 runs to 15 residues. The germline CDR1 and CDR2 sequences are MNHEY and SMNVEV (reference sequence). Trimming removed 5 bases at V and 4 bases at J, with 17 bases between. For the CDR3, the DNA is TGTGCCAGCAGTCCTCGCACAGGGTCGGTCTATGGCTACACCTTC. As protein: CASSPRTGSVYGYTF.

The chain joins TRBV4-3 to TRBJ2-1; 9 nucleotides agree with TRBD2. Germline V gene sequence: CDR1 LGHNA, CDR2 YSLEER. Trimming removed 0 bases from V and 4 bases from J; junction bases left unmatched: 4. The CDR3 runs 16 residues. CDR3 protein: CASSQDRAGGYNEQFF. The CDR3 DNA sequence: TGCGCCAGCAGCCAAGATAGGGCGGGAGGGTACAATGAGCAGTTCTTC.

The chain joins TRBV29-1 to TRBJ2-1; 7 nucleotides match TRBD1. Germline CDR1 SQVTM, CDR2 ANQGSEA. The CDR3 is 15 residues long. Trimming removed 1 base from V and 4 bases from J; junction bases left unmatched: 7. The CDR3 loop reads CSVEGPTGVYNEQFF. Written as DNA, the CDR3 is TGCAGCGTTGAAGGACCAACAGGGGTATACAATGAGCAGTTCTTC.

The chain has TRBV9 and TRBJ1-4; D unclear. The CDR3 loop spans 14 amino acids. V lost 4 bases and J 8 bases, leaving 15 bases between the germline ends. Germline V CDR1 and CDR2: SGDLS, YYNGEE. This CDR3 reads CASSPSGRVEKLFF. CDR3 nucleotide sequence: TGTGCCAGCAGCCCAAGTGGGAGGGTGGAAAAACTGTTTTTT.

This clone has just one count. The chain uses TRBV27 and TRBJ2-7; 7 bases agree with TRBD2. Germline values: CDR1 MNHEY, CDR2 SMNVEV (reference sequence). This CDR3 comprises 14 residues. V lost 5 bases to trimming and J lost 2 bases; unmatched junction nucleotides: 6. The CDR3 nucleotides read TGTGCCAGCAGTGGCGATCGGGGGGCCTACGAGCAGTACTTC. Translation: CASSGDRGAYEQYF.

In DNA, the CDR3 is TGTGCCTGGGGACTCCTGGATTTAGATACGCAGTATTTT. Protein: CAWGLLDLDTQYF. V is TRBV30 and J is TRBJ2-3; D may be TRBD2 (5 bases). V shed 5 bases and J shed 5 bases, with 14 bases lying between them. The CDR3 runs 13 residues. Looked up from germline, CDR1 is GTSNPN and CDR2 is SVGIG (reference sequence).

Here the CDR3 DNA reads TGTGCCAGCAGCTTAGGCGGGAACAATCAGCCCCAGCATTTT. It specifies CASSLGGNNQPQHF. The chain uses TRBV7-9 and TRBJ1-5; D gene ambiguous. Germline lookup yields CDR1 SEHNR and CDR2 FQNEAQ (reference sequence). The CDR3 spans 14 residues. V dropped 1 base and J dropped 3 bases, with 7 bases sitting between them.

This clone was observed a handful of times. The chain joins TRBV13 to TRBJ1-1; TRBD1 is a possible D gene (6 bases). Germline loops: CDR1 PRHDT, CDR2 FYEKMQ (reference sequence). The CDR3 consists of 15 residues. Trimming left V 5 bases short and J 0 bases short, with 13 bases between. Here the CDR3 DNA reads TGTGCCAGCAGCACATACAGGGAAATGAACACTGAAGCTTTCTTT. Protein sequence: CASSTYREMNTEAFF.

The CDR3 reads CASSVSGTNNGEQFF. In DNA, the CDR3 is TGTGCCAGCAGCGTTTCCGGGACTAACAATGGAGAGCAGTTCTTC. This chain uses TRBV9 with TRBJ2-1; 7 bases agree with TRBD2. The germline gives CDR1 SGDLS, CDR2 YYNGEE. The CDR3 runs 15 residues. The V gene end was trimmed by 2 bases and the J gene end by 10 bases; junction bases not matched to a gene: 12.

This chain links TRBV7-9 with TRBJ2-1; D unclear. CDR1 SEHNR and CDR2 FQNEAQ come from the germline V gene (reference sequence). The CDR3 runs 14 residues. Trimming shortened V by 4 bases and J by 4 bases, and 11 bases separated the two germline ends. CDR3 sequence (DNA): TGTGCCAGCAGCTCTCCCGGTGGGTACAATGAGCAGTTCTTC. Translated: CASSSPGGYNEQFF.

CDR3 in amino acids: CASSQSRSVGYEQYF. CDR3 nucleotides: TGTGCCAGCAGCCAATCACGGTCGGTAGGCTACGAGCAGTACTTC. The V call is TRBV11-2, the J call TRBJ2-7; D remains ambiguous. Germline assignment: CDR1 SGHAT and CDR2 FQNNGV. The CDR3 consists of 15 residues. The ends were cut back, 5 bases at V and 3 bases at J, with 17 bases in the middle.

V gene TRBV9 combines with J gene TRBJ2-7, with D unclear. This CDR3 is built from 13 residues. CDR1 is SGDLS and CDR2 is YYNGEE in the germline V gene. Trimming took 0 bases from V and 2 from J, leaving 6 bases between them. The CDR3 DNA sequence: TGTGCCAGCAGCGTAGTATTGGCCTACGAGCAGTACTTC. Its translation: CASSVVLAYEQYF.

The chain has TRBV6-4 and TRBJ2-1; TRBD2 matches 12 bases. The CDR3 length is 16 residues. Losses at the gene ends were 2 bases for V and 3 bases for J; bases not matched to a gene: 2. The V gene's germline CDR1 is MRHNA and CDR2 SNTAGT. The CDR3 spells CASSDGLAGSYNEQFF. The CDR3 nucleotides are TGTGCCAGCAGTGACGGACTAGCGGGGAGCTACAATGAGCAGTTCTTC.